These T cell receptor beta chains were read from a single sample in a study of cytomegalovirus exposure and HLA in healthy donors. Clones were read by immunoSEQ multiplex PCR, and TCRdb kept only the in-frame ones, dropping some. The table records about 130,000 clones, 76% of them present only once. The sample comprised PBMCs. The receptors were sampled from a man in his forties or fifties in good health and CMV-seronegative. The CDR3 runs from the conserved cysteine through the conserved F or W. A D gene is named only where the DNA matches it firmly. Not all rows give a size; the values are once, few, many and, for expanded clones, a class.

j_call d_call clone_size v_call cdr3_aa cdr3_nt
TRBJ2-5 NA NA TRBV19 CASSIEGAGETQYF TGTGCCAGTAGTATAGAGGGGGCGGGAGAGACCCAGTACTTC
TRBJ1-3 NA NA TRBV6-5 CASSSLEAGNTIYF TGTGCCAGCAGTTCCCTCGAGGCTGGAAACACCATATATTTT
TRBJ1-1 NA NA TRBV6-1 CASSEVSGGNTEAFF TGTGCCAGCAGTGAAGTTTCAGGTGGGAACACTGAAGCTTTCTTT
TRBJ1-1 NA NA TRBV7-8 CASSAQGWGTEAFF TGTGCCAGCAGCGCTCAGGGGTGGGGAACTGAAGCTTTCTTT
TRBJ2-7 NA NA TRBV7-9 CASSLTQGGEQYF TGTGCCAGCAGCTTGACTCAGGGAGGCGAGCAGTACTTC
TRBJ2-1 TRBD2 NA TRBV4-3 CASSQGGSSYNEQFF TGCGCCAGCAGCCAGGGGGGGAGCTCCTACAATGAGCAGTTCTTC
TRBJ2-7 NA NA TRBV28 CASTLPRAHAYEQYF TGTGCCAGCACCCTCCCGAGGGCGCACGCCTACGAGCAGTACTTC
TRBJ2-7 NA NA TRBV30 CAWSVPQDYEQYF TGTGCCTGGAGTGTTCCCCAGGACTACGAGCAGTACTTC
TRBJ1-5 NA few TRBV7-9 CASSFTPDGQPQHF TGTGCCAGCAGCTTCACACCCGACGGGCAGCCCCAGCATTTT
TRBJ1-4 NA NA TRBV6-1 CASSPGQTNEKLFF TGTGCCAGCAGCCCCGGACAGACTAATGAAAAACTGTTTTTT
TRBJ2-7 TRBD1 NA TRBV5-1 CASSPGTGAYEQYF TGCGCCAGCAGCCCAGGGACAGGGGCCTACGAGCAGTACTTC
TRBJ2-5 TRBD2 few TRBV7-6 CASRNRAGVQETQYF TGTGCCAGCAGAAATAGAGCGGGAGTCCAAGAGACCCAGTACTTC
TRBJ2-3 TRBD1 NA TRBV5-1 CASSWTGPRSDTQYF TGCGCCAGCAGCTGGACAGGCCCTCGATCAGATACGCAGTATTTT
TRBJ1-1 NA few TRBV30 CACMETLNTEAFF TGTGCCTGTATGGAGACTTTGAACACTGAAGCTTTCTTT
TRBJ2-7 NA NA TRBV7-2 CASSQGTGNYEQYF TGTGCCAGCAGCCAGGGGACGGGAAACTACGAGCAGTACTTC
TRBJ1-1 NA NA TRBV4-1 CASRTGNTEAFF TGCGCCAGCAGAACAGGGAACACTGAAGCTTTCTTT
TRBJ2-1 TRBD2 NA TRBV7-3 CASSLTLAGANEQFF TGTGCCAGCAGCTTAACACTAGCGGGGGCCAATGAGCAGTTCTTC
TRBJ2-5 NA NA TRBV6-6 CASFLGEGRETQYF TGTGCCAGCTTCCTGGGTGAGGGCAGGGAGACCCAGTACTTC
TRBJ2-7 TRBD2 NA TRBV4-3 CASSLAGTSARMIYEQYF TGCGCCAGCAGCCTTGCCGGGACTAGCGCGAGAATGATATACGAGCAGTACTTC
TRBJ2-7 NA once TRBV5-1 CASSPIRGSYEQYF TGCGCCAGCAGCCCTATCAGGGGCTCCTACGAGCAGTACTTC
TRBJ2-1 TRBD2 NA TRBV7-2 CASVTRTSANEQFF TGTGCCAGCGTTACTAGGACTAGCGCCAATGAGCAGTTCTTC
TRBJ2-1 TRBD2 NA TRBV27 CASSRLAGPVDNEQFF TGTGCCAGCAGTCGACTAGCGGGACCCGTCGACAATGAGCAGTTCTTC
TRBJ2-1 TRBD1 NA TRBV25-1 CASSEFGQGSWSYNEQFF TGTGCCAGCAGTGAATTTGGACAGGGGTCCTGGTCCTACAATGAGCAGTTCTTC
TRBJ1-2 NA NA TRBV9 CASSVGGGAGDGYTF TGTGCCAGCAGCGTAGGTGGGGGGGCTGGCGATGGCTACACCTTC
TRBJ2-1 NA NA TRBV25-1 CASSEYRAPNEQFF TGTGCCAGCAGTGAATATAGAGCTCCCAATGAGCAGTTCTTC
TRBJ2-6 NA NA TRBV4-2 CASSQDKQDRGANVLTF TGTGCCAGCAGCCAAGATAAACAGGACAGAGGGGCCAACGTCCTGACTTTC
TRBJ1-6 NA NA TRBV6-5 CASSYRGNSPLHF TGTGCCAGCAGTTACCGGGGGAATTCACCCCTCCACTTT
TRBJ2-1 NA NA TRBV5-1 CASSPRSGHSYNEQFF TGCGCCAGCAGCCCCCGGTCAGGCCATTCCTACAATGAGCAGTTCTTC
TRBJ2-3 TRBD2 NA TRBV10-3 CAISESNLEAGAQYF TGTGCCATCAGTGAGTCGAACTTAGAAGCGGGGGCGCAGTATTTT
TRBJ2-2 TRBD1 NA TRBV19 CASKGQGAFGELFF TGTGCCAGTAAAGGGCAGGGGGCTTTCGGGGAGCTGTTTTTT
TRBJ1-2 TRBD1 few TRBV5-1 CASSFQGQGAASYTF TGCGCCAGCAGCTTCCAAGGACAGGGGGCGGCAAGCTACACCTTC
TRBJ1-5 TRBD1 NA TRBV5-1 CASSLGQGTQPQHF TGCGCCAGCAGCTTAGGACAGGGTACGCAGCCCCAGCATTTT
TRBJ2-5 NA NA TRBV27 CASSLLAGSGETQYF TGTGCCAGCAGTTTATTAGCAGGGTCCGGGGAGACCCAGTACTTC
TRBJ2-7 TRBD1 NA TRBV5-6 CASSLTGESYF TGTGCCAGCAGCTTGACAGGGGAATCGTACTTC
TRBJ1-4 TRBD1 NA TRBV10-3 CAISVTGGKEKLFF TGTGCCATCAGTGTTACAGGGGGCAAAGAAAAACTGTTTTTT
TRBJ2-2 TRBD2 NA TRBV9 CASSPPFGRAKTGELFF TGTGCCAGCAGCCCCCCATTTGGGAGGGCGAAGACCGGGGAGCTGTTTTTT
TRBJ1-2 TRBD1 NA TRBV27 CASSFLDRAGYGYTF TGTGCCAGCAGTTTCTTGGACAGGGCAGGTTATGGCTACACCTTC
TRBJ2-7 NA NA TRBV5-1 CASSLAVGGGLYEQYF TGCGCCAGCAGCTTGGCGGTTGGGGGCGGACTCTACGAGCAGTACTTC
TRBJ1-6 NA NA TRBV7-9 CASSLEGTVYNSPLHF TGTGCCAGCAGCTTAGAAGGCACAGTCTATAATTCACCCCTCCACTTT
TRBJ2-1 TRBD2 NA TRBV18 CASSPRGGRAENEQFF TGTGCCAGCTCACCTCGGGGCGGGAGGGCCGAGAATGAGCAGTTCTTC
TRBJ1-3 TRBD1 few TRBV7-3 CASSPGTGGGNTIYF TGTGCCAGCAGCCCTGGGACAGGGGGTGGAAACACCATATATTTT
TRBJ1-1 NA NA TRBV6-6 CANSYLGQGSTEAFF TGTGCCAACAGTTACTTGGGGCAGGGATCGACTGAAGCTTTCTTT
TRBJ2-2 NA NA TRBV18 CASSPRWTDTGELFF TGTGCCAGCTCACCGAGATGGACAGACACCGGGGAGCTGTTTTTT